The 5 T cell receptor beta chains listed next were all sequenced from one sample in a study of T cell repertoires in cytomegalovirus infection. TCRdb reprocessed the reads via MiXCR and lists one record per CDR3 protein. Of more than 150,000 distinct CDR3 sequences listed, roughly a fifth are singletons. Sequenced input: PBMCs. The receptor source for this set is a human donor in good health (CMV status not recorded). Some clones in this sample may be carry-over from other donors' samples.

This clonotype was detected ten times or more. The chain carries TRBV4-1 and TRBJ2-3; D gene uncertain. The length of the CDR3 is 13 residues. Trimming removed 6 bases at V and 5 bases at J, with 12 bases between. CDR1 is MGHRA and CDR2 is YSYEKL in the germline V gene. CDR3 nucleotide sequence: TGCGCCAGCAGTTCCGGTCCGGGAGATACGCAGTATTTT. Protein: CASSSGPGDTQYF.

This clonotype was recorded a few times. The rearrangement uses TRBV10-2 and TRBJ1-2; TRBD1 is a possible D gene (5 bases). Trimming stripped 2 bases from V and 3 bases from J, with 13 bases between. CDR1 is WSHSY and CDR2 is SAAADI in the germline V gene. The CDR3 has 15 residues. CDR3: CASSESDWGYYGYTF. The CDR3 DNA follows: TGCGCCAGCAGTGAGAGCGACTGGGGCTACTATGGCTACACCTTC.

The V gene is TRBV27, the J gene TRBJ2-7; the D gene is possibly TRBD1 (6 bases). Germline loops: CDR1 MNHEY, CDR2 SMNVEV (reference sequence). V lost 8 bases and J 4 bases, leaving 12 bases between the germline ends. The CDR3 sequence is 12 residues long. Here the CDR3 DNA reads TGTGCCAGCCGAGGACAGAATTACGAGCAGTACTTC. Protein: CASRGQNYEQYF.

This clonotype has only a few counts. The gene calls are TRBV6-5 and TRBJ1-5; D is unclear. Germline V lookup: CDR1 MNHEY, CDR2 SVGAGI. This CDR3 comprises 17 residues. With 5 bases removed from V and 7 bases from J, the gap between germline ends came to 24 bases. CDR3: CASSPDIGQSKGQPQHF. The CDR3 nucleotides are TGTGCCAGCAGTCCAGATATCGGGCAGTCTAAGGGACAGCCCCAGCATTTT.

In nucleotides, the CDR3 is TGTGCCAGCAGTCCACCGGGACAGATCTATGGCTACACCTTC. It encodes CASSPPGQIYGYTF. This chain links TRBV28 with TRBJ1-2; the match to TRBD1 covers 7 bases. CDR1 and CDR2 from the germline V gene are MDHEN and SYDVKM. Germline trimming cut 5 bases from V and 4 bases from J; bases unmatched to any gene: 7. This CDR3 is built from 14 residues.